The 21 T cell receptor beta chains in this list originate from one sample, sequenced in a study of PD-L1 blockade in urothelial cancer. Data came from immunoSEQ multiplex PCR; TCRdb stores just in-frame clones and leaves some out. The table shows approximately 120,000 clones, with 86% occurring only once. As to time point: peripheral blood 6 weeks after treatment start. The sample was PBMCs, taken around atezolizumab (anti-PD-L1) treatment. The receptors come from a man aged 50-60 years with urothelial cancer.

The chain couples TRBV30 to TRBJ1-5, with no clear D. The CDR3 extends over 14 amino acids. Germline V CDR1 and CDR2: GTSNPN, SVGIG (reference sequence). Between the trimmed V and J ends, which lost 2 bases and 1 base, there was a span of 9 bases. The CDR3 nucleotides read TGTGCCTGGAGTCGCCGGGTCAGCAATCAGCCCCAGCATTTT. Encoded protein: CAWSRRVSNQPQHF. Full variable domain (remainder filled in from reference TRBV30 and TRBJ1-5): SQTIHQWPATLVQPVGSPLSLECTVEGTSNPNLYWYRQAAGRGLQLLFYSVGIGQISSEVPQNLSASRPQDRQFILSSKKLLLSDSGFYLCAWSRRVSNQPQHFGDGTRLSIL.

This chain uses TRBV5-1 with TRBJ2-1; the match to TRBD1 covers 8 bases. Losses at the gene ends were 0 bases for V and 6 bases for J; bases not matched to a gene: 8. From germline, CDR1 is SGHRS and CDR2 YFSETQ. The CDR3 covers 16 residues. The CDR3 nucleotides read TGCGCCAGCAGCTTGGCCGGACAGGGAACGATCAATGAGCAGTTCTTC. Its protein product is CASSLAGQGTINEQFF.

The rearrangement joins TRBV5-1 to TRBJ2-3; 14 positions agree with TRBD2. The CDR3 sequence is 17 residues long. Germline assignment: CDR1 SGHRS and CDR2 YFSETQ. Trimming took 3 bases from V and 2 from J; bases not matched to a gene: 5. The CDR3 loop reads CASSSGLAGVVTDTQYF. CDR3 bases: TGCGCCAGCAGCTCGGGACTAGCGGGAGTGGTCACAGATACGCAGTATTTT.

The V gene is TRBV2, the J gene TRBJ2-7; maybe TRBD2 (6 bases). The CDR3 is 14 residues long. Germline assignment: CDR1 SNHLY and CDR2 FYNNEI. V dropped 5 bases and J dropped 3 bases, with 14 bases sitting between them. The CDR3 loop reads CASSRELAGYEQYF. DNA of the CDR3: TGTGCCAGCAGTAGGGAACTAGCTGGCTACGAGCAGTACTTC. Supplemented by reference TRBV2 and TRBJ2-7, the full variable domain reads EPEVTQTPSHQVTQMGQEVILRCVPISNHLYFYWYRQILGQKVEFLVSFYNNEISEKSEIFDDQFSVERPDGSNFTLKIRSTKLEDSAMYFCASSRELAGYEQYFGPGTRLTVT.

The chain couples TRBV6-6 to TRBJ2-5, with 13 bases matching TRBD2. Per germline, CDR1 MNHNY and CDR2 SVGAGI (reference sequence). The V segment lost 5 bases and the J segment 5 bases; nucleotides outside the gene matches: 2. The CDR3 is 14 amino acids. CDR3 protein: CASSRTSGSETQYF. The CDR3 coding sequence is TGTGCCAGCAGTCGGACTAGCGGGAGTGAGACCCAGTACTTC.

J is TRBJ2-2 and V is TRBV6-5; D may be TRBD2 (6 bases). This CDR3 spans 13 amino acids. Germline lookup yields CDR1 MNHEY and CDR2 SVGAGI. Trimming pared 8 bases from V and 4 bases from J, leaving 11 bases between. CDR3 sequence reads: CASRLGLTGELFF. The CDR3 nucleotides are TGTGCCAGCCGATTGGGACTCACCGGGGAGCTGTTTTTT.

This chain uses TRBV7-8 with TRBJ2-7; 9 positions agree with TRBD2. Germline values: CDR1 SGHVS, CDR2 FQNEAQ. V lost 5 bases, J lost 0 bases, and 5 bases stayed unmatched. The CDR3 is made up of 15 amino acids. For the CDR3, the DNA is TGTGCCAGCAGCCGTAATAGCGGGGGCTCCTACGAGCAGTACTTC. Amino acids: CASSRNSGGSYEQYF. The entire variable domain, with the rest obtained from reference TRBV7-8 and TRBJ2-7, is as follows: GAGVSQSPRYKVAKRGQDVALRCDPISGHVSLFWYQQALGQGPEFLTYFQNEAQLDKSGLPSDRFFAERPEGSVSTLKIQRTQQEDSAVYLCASSRNSGGSYEQYFGPGTRLTVT.

This clone was picked up a small number of times. The chain is built from TRBV4-2 and TRBJ1-6, with 7 bases fitting TRBD1. This CDR3 is built from 15 residues. V dropped 3 bases and J dropped 7; count of bases not matched to a gene: 6. The V gene's germline CDR1 is LGHNA and CDR2 YNFKEQ. The CDR3, as DNA: TGTGCCAGCAGCCATCAGGGGGTAATCAATTCACCCCTCCACTTT. It translates to CASSHQGVINSPLHF.

The chain links TRBV2 to TRBJ2-1, with 11 bases identical to TRBD2. J was trimmed by 0 bases and V by 6 bases; bases with no gene match: 7. Germline CDR1 reads SNHLY; CDR2 reads FYNNEI. The CDR3 runs to 17 residues. The CDR3 DNA sequence: TGTGCCAGCAGAGGGACTAGCGGCCTAAGCTCCTACAATGAGCAGTTCTTC. As protein: CASRGTSGLSSYNEQFF.

J is TRBJ2-7 and V is TRBV19, with TRBD1 identical over 11 bases. V was clipped by 5 bases and J by 3 bases; unmatched bases: 6. The CDR3 extends over 15 amino acids. Germline CDR1 and CDR2: LNHDA and SQIVND (reference sequence). CDR3 bases: TGTGCCAGTAGTGGAGGACAGGGGGCTTTCTACGAGCAGTACTTC. The encoded protein is CASSGGQGAFYEQYF.

This sequence joins TRBV28 and TRBJ2-1; 9 bases map to TRBD1. J was trimmed by 9 bases and V by 9 bases; bases with no gene match: 21. Per germline, CDR1 MDHEN and CDR2 SYDVKM. This CDR3 is built from 17 residues. The CDR3 spells CASFPPNRDRERGEQFF. The CDR3 DNA reads TGTGCCAGTTTTCCTCCCAACCGGGACAGGGAACGCGGTGAGCAGTTCTTC.

The genes are TRBV5-1 and TRBJ2-7; 10 positions agree with TRBD1. V was pared by 2 bases and J by 5 bases, with 7 bases of the junction left unmatched. Germline CDR1 and CDR2: SGHRS and YFSETQ. There are 15 residues in the CDR3. The CDR3 region is CASSFRDRGFDEQYF. CDR3 coding DNA: TGCGCCAGCAGCTTCCGGGACAGGGGCTTCGACGAGCAGTACTTC.

V and J are TRBV5-4 and TRBJ2-1; 7 bases agree with TRBD2. Per germline, CDR1 SGHNT and CDR2 YYREEE (reference sequence). V was pared by 4 bases and J by 5 bases, with 3 bases of the junction left unmatched. The CDR3 covers 13 residues. In DNA, the CDR3 is TGTGCCAGCAGCGGAGGACTAGACAATGAGCAGTTCTTC. Amino acid sequence: CASSGGLDNEQFF.

The chain combines TRBV7-6 with TRBJ1-6; 11 nucleotides agree with TRBD1. The CDR3 extends over 16 amino acids. The germline CDR1 and CDR2 sequences are SGHVS and FNYEAQ. Trimming cost V 2 bases and J 10 bases; bases outside gene matches: 7. CDR3 in amino acids: CASSLRTGGAQSPLHF. The CDR3 bases are TGTGCCAGCAGCTTAAGGACAGGGGGCGCCCAGTCACCCCTCCACTTT.

The V gene is TRBV27, the J gene TRBJ2-7; TRBD2 agrees at 10 bases. Trimming cost V 3 bases and J 3 bases; bases outside gene matches: 5. Germline CDR1 MNHEY, CDR2 SMNVEV (reference sequence). The CDR3 totals 15 residues. The chain's CDR3 is CASSLATSGFYEQYF. For the CDR3, the DNA is TGTGCCAGCAGTTTGGCGACTAGCGGGTTCTACGAGCAGTACTTC.

V is TRBV18 and J is TRBJ1-4; 9 bases line up with TRBD1. V gave up 4 bases and J gave up 7 bases; unmatched junction bases: 4. Germline CDR1 and CDR2: KGHSH and LQKENI. This CDR3 is 14 amino acids long. The CDR3, as DNA: TGTGCCAGCTCACTACAGGGGGCCGGTGAAAAACTGTTTTTT. Translating gives CASSLQGAGEKLFF.

This chain links TRBV7-9 with TRBJ2-2; a possible D gene is TRBD2 (6 bases). V dropped 5 bases and J dropped 6 bases, with 19 bases sitting between them. In germline, CDR1 is SEHNR, CDR2 FQNEAQ (reference sequence). The CDR3 runs 16 residues. The CDR3 spells CASSLPSREVSGELFF. The CDR3 DNA is TGTGCCAGCAGCCTTCCCTCCAGGGAGGTGTCCGGGGAGCTGTTTTTT.

This clone was found once. The chain employs TRBV6-4 and TRBJ2-1; 7 bases match TRBD2. Per the germline V gene, CDR1 is MRHNA and CDR2 is SNTAGT. This CDR3 is 16 amino acids long. Losses at the gene ends were 2 bases for V and 7 bases for J; bases not matched to a gene: 11. The CDR3 sequence: CASSDHPGGPFNEQFF. CDR3 coding DNA: TGTGCCAGCAGTGACCACCCGGGAGGCCCTTTTAATGAGCAGTTCTTC.

This clone was counted a few times. The rearrangement joins TRBV2 to TRBJ2-2; possibly TRBD1 for D (6 bases). From germline, CDR1 is SNHLY and CDR2 FYNNEI. The CDR3 covers 16 residues. The V end was cut by 2 bases, the J end by 1 base, with 11 bases between. The CDR3 region is CASSERTALNTGELFF. As DNA, the CDR3 is TGTGCCAGCAGTGAACGGACAGCATTGAACACCGGGGAGCTGTTTTTT.

This clone has just one count. The chain uses TRBV6-6 and TRBJ1-1; the D gene is possibly TRBD1 (6 bases). The CDR3 runs 14 residues. Germline V gives CDR1 MNHNY, CDR2 SVGAGI (reference sequence). V gave up 8 bases and J gave up 1 base, with 14 bases separating them. In nucleotides, the CDR3 is TGTGCCAGCGTTGGGGGCTTGGGGAACACTGAAGCTTTCTTT. Amino acid sequence: CASVGGLGNTEAFF.

The chain is built from TRBV25-1 and TRBJ2-5, with unresolved D. Germline V gives CDR1 MGHDK, CDR2 SYGVNS. V lost 6 bases and J lost 3, with 5 bases in between. The CDR3 totals 11 residues. CDR3 sequence (DNA): TGTGCCAGCAGCCGAGAAGAGACCCAGTACTTC. This gives the protein CASSREETQYF.